The present entry profiles one T cell receptor (beta chain) with its context. Assay: immunoSEQ multiplex PCR; the TCRdb copy retains only in-frame clones and omits some. The sample contains 250,000 to 400,000 clones, 85% to 90% of which appear only once. This CDR3 spans 14 amino acids. Germline V gives CDR1 KGHSH, CDR2 LQKENI. The ends lost 3 bases at V and 6 bases at J; junction bases unmatched: 2. The data originate from a study of blood T cell repertoires in COVID-19. The clonotype comes from a young woman with COVID-19, enrolled during active disease. The sample consisted of peripheral blood. The V and J genes are TRBV18 and TRBJ1-4; TRBD1 matches 9 bases. The CDR3 protein is CASSPGTGYEKLFF. Written as DNA, the CDR3 is TGTGCCAGCTCACCCGGGACAGGGTATGAAAAACTGTTTTTT.